The rows below give T cell receptor beta chains drawn from one sample of a study of T-cell reconstitution after alpha-beta-depleted transplantation in children. TCRdb itself ran the PCR reads through MiXCR, one entry per CDR3 protein. The sample includes about 110,000 distinct CDR3 sequences, roughly 6.1% of them seen just once. The sample was PBMCs, mostly from graft donor cells, taken 360 days after TCRalphabeta/CD19-depleted stem cell transplant. These receptors came from a male patient aged 2 to 10 who had a stem cell transplant for acute lymphoblastic leukemia, so the T cells may come from the graft donor. Each CDR3 is given with its conserved first and last residue.

TRBJ1-2	TRBV4-3	CASSQDGPYGYTF
TRBJ2-5	TRBV20-1	CLPQVNQETQYF
TRBJ2-3	TRBV7-2	CASSLAGGAATDTQYF
TRBJ2-1	TRBV27	CASSLRQGDYNEQFF
TRBJ2-1	TRBV6-6	CASSYGDLYQQFF
TRBJ2-1	TRBV5-6	CASSSPHGEFF
TRBJ2-1	TRBV27	CASSLRAAYNEQFF
TRBJ1-2	TRBV21-1	CASGYFGYTF
TRBJ2-7	TRBV27	CASSAGRDREQYF
TRBJ2-3	TRBV7-3	CASSPSGTGLDTQYF
TRBJ1-5	TRBV5-6	CASSLFNSNQPQHF
TRBJ1-4	TRBV20-1	CSAYRTSEKLFF
TRBJ2-3	TRBV5-1	CASSLLVRRTDTQYF
TRBJ1-5	TRBV20-1	CSAPGASNQPQHF
TRBJ1-4	TRBV6-1	CASVPGPLDEKLFF
TRBJ2-7	TRBV29-1	CSVGPTGRYEQYF
TRBJ1-5	TRBV5-6	CASTFGDRGDNQPQHF
TRBJ2-2	TRBV10-3	CAISSLEGRSTGELFF
TRBJ2-7	TRBV24-1	CATSDRDRAHEQYF
TRBJ2-4	TRBV5-1	CASSGAAKNIQYF
TRBJ2-7	TRBV7-9	CASSSRTETYEQYF
TRBJ1-5	TRBV4-1	CASTRGPGNQPQHF
TRBJ2-1	TRBV10-3	CAISDPTSGRFYEQFF
TRBJ2-5	TRBV10-3	CAICGQGKQETQYF
TRBJ1-5	TRBV5-8	CASSAGTTLREPQHF
TRBJ2-2	TRBV5-1	CASSLEGQGWTGELFF
TRBJ2-1	TRBV28	CASTLEASEKFF
TRBJ2-7	TRBV7-9	CASSLPGQGSEQYF
TRBJ1-2	TRBV20-1	CSASGYDRNYGYTF
TRBJ2-5	TRBV7-9	CASSLTVTRETQYF
TRBJ2-3	TRBV7-9	CASSLANSFTDTQYF
TRBJ2-3	TRBV29-1	CSAQGTDTQYF
TRBJ1-1	TRBV3-1	CASSQDGTGFTEAFF
TRBJ2-7	TRBV28	CASSSIRGQNEQYF
TRBJ1-5	TRBV28	CASSLGDSLYQPQHF
TRBJ1-2	TRBV29-1	CSVISGQDYGYTF
TRBJ1-1	TRBV27	CASSFDDRGTEAFF
TRBJ1-1	TRBV4-3	CASSLAGRPRGAFF
TRBJ1-1	TRBV28	CASNWGGPEAFF
TRBJ2-7	TRBV5-6	CASSLARGTPYEQYF
TRBJ2-1	TRBV20-1	CSARDLRPYNEQFF
TRBJ2-5	TRBV7-9	CASSSIYTETQYF
TRBJ2-7	TRBV2	CASTLRTSGATSYEQYF
TRBJ2-3	TRBV2	CAFCPSKKGADTQYF
TRBJ1-1	TRBV10-2	CASTNTFTEAFF
TRBJ1-5	TRBV12-3/TRBV12-4	CASSLFGTQGGTQHF
TRBJ2-2	TRBV5-6	CASSFPNQGRFLYANTGELFF
TRBJ2-7	TRBV28	CASSLGGFGEQYF
TRBJ2-7	TRBV24-1	CATSEGTSYEQYF
TRBJ2-3	TRBV21-1	CASSKAGTGTDTQYF
TRBJ2-7	TRBV6-2/TRBV6-3	CASSSGPRFYEQYF